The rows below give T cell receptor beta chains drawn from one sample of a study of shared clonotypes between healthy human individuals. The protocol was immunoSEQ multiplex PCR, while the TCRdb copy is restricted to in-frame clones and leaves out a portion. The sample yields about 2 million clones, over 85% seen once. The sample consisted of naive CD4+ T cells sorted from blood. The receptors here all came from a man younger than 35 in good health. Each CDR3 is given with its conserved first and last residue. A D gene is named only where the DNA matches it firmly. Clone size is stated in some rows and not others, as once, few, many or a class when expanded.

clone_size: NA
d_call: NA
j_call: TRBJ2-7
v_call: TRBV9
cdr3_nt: TGTGCCAGCAGCGTAGGAGGCCAGGGCAACAACGAGCAGTACTTC
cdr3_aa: CASSVGGQGNNEQYF

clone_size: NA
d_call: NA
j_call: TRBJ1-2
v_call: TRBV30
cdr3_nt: TGTGCCTGGAAATCAGGAGTAACTAACTATGGCTACACCTTC
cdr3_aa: CAWKSGVTNYGYTF

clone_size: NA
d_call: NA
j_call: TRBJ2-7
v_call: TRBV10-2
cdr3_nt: TGCGCCAGCAGTGCGCGGGGCTACGAGCAGTACTTC
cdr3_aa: CASSARGYEQYF

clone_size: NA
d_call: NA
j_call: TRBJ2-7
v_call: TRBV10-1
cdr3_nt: TGCGCCAGCAGGCTTGGTTGCGACGAGCAGTACTTC
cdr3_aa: CASRLGCDEQYF

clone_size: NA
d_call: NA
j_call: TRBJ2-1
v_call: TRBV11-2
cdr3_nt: TGTGCCAGCAGCTTACTGGGGGGCTATTCCTACAATGAGCAGTTCTTC
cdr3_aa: CASSLLGGYSYNEQFF

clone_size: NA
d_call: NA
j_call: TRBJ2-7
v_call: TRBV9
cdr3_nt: TGTGCCAGCAGCGCTTCAACTGACAGCTCCTACGAGCAGTACTTC
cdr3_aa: CASSASTDSSYEQYF

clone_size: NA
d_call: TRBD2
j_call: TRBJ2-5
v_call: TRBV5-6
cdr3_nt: TGTGCCAGCAGCCTCGGACTAGCGGGAGGAGAGACCCAGTACTTC
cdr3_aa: CASSLGLAGGETQYF

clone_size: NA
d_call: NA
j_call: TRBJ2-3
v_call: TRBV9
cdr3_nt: TGTGCCAGCAGCGTAAAGTCAGGAATGGGCCGCACAGATACGCAGTATTTT
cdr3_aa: CASSVKSGMGRTDTQYF

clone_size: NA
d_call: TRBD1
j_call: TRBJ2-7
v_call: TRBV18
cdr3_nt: TGTGCCAGCTGCCCGGGACAGGGGAATTACGAGCAGTACTTC
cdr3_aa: CASCPGQGNYEQYF

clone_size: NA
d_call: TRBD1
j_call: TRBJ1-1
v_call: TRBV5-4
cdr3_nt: TGTGCCAGCAGCTTGGGAGGACAGGGGAACACTGAAGCTTTCTTT
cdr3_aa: CASSLGGQGNTEAFF

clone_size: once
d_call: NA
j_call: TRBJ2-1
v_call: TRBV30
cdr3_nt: TGTGCCTGGAGCCCCCTGGACAGACAGTTCTTC
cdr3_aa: CAWSPLDRQFF

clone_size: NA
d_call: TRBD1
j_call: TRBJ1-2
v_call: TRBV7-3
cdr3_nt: TGTGCCAGCAGCCCAACAGGGGGCAGAGCTAACTATGGCTACACCTTC
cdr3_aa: CASSPTGGRANYGYTF